Each of the 19 T cell receptor beta chains below was sequenced from the same sample in a study of OX40 agonist ivuxolimab in advanced cancers. Profiling relied on immunoSEQ multiplex PCR, and the TCRdb table lists in-frame clones only, not all of them. The table has more than 90,000 clones, about 80% seen once. Sequencing was performed on CD4+ or CD8+ T cells sorted from blood, taken in a trial of the OX40 agonist ivuxolimab. The receptors derive from an adult with an advanced solid tumor such as melanoma, head and neck, liver or kidney cancer.

This chain connects TRBV4-1 to TRBJ2-2; D is ambiguous. This CDR3 has 17 residues. V was clipped by 3 bases and J by 4 bases, with 18 bases between them. Germline values: CDR1 MGHRA, CDR2 YSYEKL. The CDR3 bases are TGCGCCAGCAGCCACCCCGAAAGGGATCCCCTCACCGGGGAGCTGTTTTTT. It specifies CASSHPERDPLTGELFF.

V usage is TRBV25-1 and J usage is TRBJ1-4; tentatively, D is TRBD1 (5 bases). Germline-derived CDR1 and CDR2 are MGHDK and SYGVNS. V gave up 3 bases and J gave up 3 bases, with 8 bases separating them. The CDR3 is made up of 14 amino acids. CDR3 coding DNA: TGTGCCAGCAGTGAGAGGGGTTCTAATGAAAAACTGTTTTTT. Protein: CASSERGSNEKLFF. The full variable domain, with the rest looked up from reference TRBV25-1 and TRBJ1-4, is EADIYQTPRYLVIGTGKKITLECSQTMGHDKMYWYQQDPGMELHLIHYSYGVNSTEKGDLSSESTVSRIRTEHFPLTLESARPSHTSQYLCASSERGSNEKLFFGSGTQLSVL.

This clone has a single count. This chain links TRBV7-8 with TRBJ1-3; D uncertain. The CDR3 consists of 14 residues. V lost 3 bases and J lost 1, with 7 bases in between. The germline gives CDR1 SGHVS, CDR2 FQNEAQ. The CDR3 nucleotides read TGTGCCAGCAGCTTTACAGAGTCTGGAAACACCATATATTTT. This gives the protein CASSFTESGNTIYF.

The chain employs TRBV12-5 and TRBJ1-3; D gene unclear. Germline CDR1 and CDR2: LGHNT and FRNRAP. Trimming removed 3 bases at V and 2 bases at J, with 11 bases between. The CDR3 runs 15 residues. For the CDR3, the DNA is TGTGCTAGTGGTTTTTTATGGTCGGCTGGAAACACCATATATTTT. This codes for CASGFLWSAGNTIYF.

The chain combines TRBV21-1 with TRBJ2-2. TRBV21-1 is deemed a pseudogene. The CDR3 is made up of 16 amino acids. CDR3 nucleotides: TGTGCCAGCAGCAAAAGGCCAAGAAGTCACACCGGGGAGCTGTTTTTT. Amino acid sequence: CASSKRPRSHTGELFF.

This rearrangement joins TRBV4-2 to TRBJ1-4; D is uncertain. The CDR3 runs 12 residues. With 2 bases removed from V and 8 bases from J, the gap between germline ends came to 6 bases. The germline CDR1 and CDR2 sequences are LGHNA and YNFKEQ. The CDR3 DNA follows: TGTGCCAGCAGCCAAATGGGGGAAAAACTGTTTTTT. Its protein is CASSQMGEKLFF.

This chain links TRBV7-2 with TRBJ2-3; D remains ambiguous. CDR1 and CDR2 from the germline V gene are SGHTA and FQGNSA. The CDR3 contains 11 residues. Trimming stripped 6 bases from V and 8 bases from J, with 9 bases between. CDR3 coding DNA: TGTGCCAGCAGTTCCCCCGTTACGCAGTATTTT. Translated, it gives CASSSPVTQYF.

V and J are TRBV7-2 and TRBJ2-3; D ambiguous. CDR1 and CDR2 (germline): SGHTA, FQGNSA. Trimming cost V 5 bases and J 4 bases, with 4 bases left between them. This CDR3 spans 11 amino acids. CDR3 sequence (DNA): TGTGCCAGCAGCCGGGCAGATACGCAGTATTTT. As protein: CASSRADTQYF.

The rearrangement uses TRBV7-6 and TRBJ2-3; D perhaps matches TRBD2 (6 bases). Trimming shortened V by 1 base and J by 4 bases, and 6 bases separated the two germline ends. The CDR3 covers 13 residues. The germline gives CDR1 SGHVS, CDR2 FNYEAQ. CDR3 sequence: CASSLGGADTQYF. CDR3 sequence (DNA): TGTGCCAGCAGCTTAGGGGGGGCAGATACGCAGTATTTT.

The genes are TRBV2 and TRBJ1-1; D is possibly TRBD1 (6 bases). CDR3 size: 14 residues. Per germline, CDR1 SNHLY and CDR2 FYNNEI. The V and J ends lost 6 bases and 10 bases respectively, with 21 bases between them. The CDR3: CASRRPRSGARAFF. The CDR3 region has the DNA TGTGCCAGCAGACGTCCCCGGTCAGGGGCAAGAGCTTTCTTT.

This clone was seen a few times. The genes are TRBV10-3 and TRBJ1-6; TRBD1 matches 7 bases. The length of the CDR3 is 13 residues. The J segment lost 7 bases and the V segment lost 9 bases, leaving 6 bases of the junction unmatched. Per germline, CDR1 ENHRY and CDR2 SYGVKD. In nucleotides, the CDR3 is TGTGCCATTTCTGGGACAGCGAATTCACCCCTCCACTTT. Residues: CAISGTANSPLHF.

The rearrangement links TRBV25-1 to TRBJ2-1; 7 bases align to TRBD1. Germline CDR1 reads MGHDK; CDR2 reads SYGVNS. The CDR3 is 14 residues long. V was pared by 6 bases and J by 5 bases, with 7 bases of the junction left unmatched. CDR3 coding DNA: TGTGCCAGCAGCTACGGGACAGAAGACAATGAGCAGTTCTTC. Amino acids: CASSYGTEDNEQFF. Looking up the rest from reference TRBV25-1 and TRBJ2-1 gives the full variable domain: EADIYQTPRYLVIGTGKKITLECSQTMGHDKMYWYQQDPGMELHLIHYSYGVNSTEKGDLSSESTVSRIRTEHFPLTLESARPSHTSQYLCASSYGTEDNEQFFGPGTRLTVL.

This chain joins TRBV7-9 and TRBJ2-5; TRBD1 matches at 11 bases. The J call is uncertain, as TRBJ2-7 better fits the DNA end. CDR3 length: 13 residues. Germline V gene lookup returns CDR1 SEHNR and CDR2 FQNEAQ (reference sequence). The CDR3 reads CASSGTGGYEQYF. CDR3 in DNA: TGTGCCAGCAGCGGGACAGGGGGTTACGAGCAGTACTTC.

The gene calls are TRBV7-2 and TRBJ1-5; 8 nucleotides align to TRBD1. Per the germline V gene, CDR1 is SGHTA and CDR2 is FQGNSA. The CDR3 totals 15 residues. The V gene end was trimmed by 6 bases and the J gene end by 2 bases; junction bases not matched to a gene: 6. CDR3: CASSSDRGGNQPQHF. The CDR3 region has the DNA TGTGCCAGCAGTTCAGACAGGGGAGGCAATCAGCCCCAGCATTTT.

This clone was recorded only once. This chain connects TRBV6-1 to TRBJ2-7; D ambiguous. This CDR3 comprises 14 residues. The germline V and J ends were trimmed by 2 bases and 4 bases, with 12 bases remaining between them. Per germline, CDR1 MNHNS and CDR2 SASEGT. DNA for the CDR3: TGTGCCAGCAGTGAAACCCAGACATTGTACGAGCAGTACTTC. Protein: CASSETQTLYEQYF.

The genes are TRBV11-2 and TRBJ1-2; a weak D match, TRBD1 (6 bases). The CDR3 runs 15 residues. Trimming removed 1 base at V and 7 bases at J, with 16 bases between. Germline V lookup: CDR1 SGHAT, CDR2 FQNNGV. The CDR3 DNA follows: TGTGCCAGCAGCTTAGTTGCGGGCTCCAGGGGTGGCTACACCTTC. As protein: CASSLVAGSRGGYTF.

The rearrangement uses TRBV2 and TRBJ1-1; D might be TRBD1 (5 bases). The V end lost 5 bases, the J end lost 6 bases, and 16 bases lay between the germline ends. The CDR3 loop spans 14 amino acids. Germline CDR1 SNHLY, CDR2 FYNNEI. In DNA form, the CDR3 reads TGTGCCAGCAGTTCCACGGGACCTGGCGCTGAAGCTTTCTTT. This sequence encodes CASSSTGPGAEAFF.

This chain links TRBV7-9 with TRBJ1-4; 12 bases align to TRBD1. Germline-derived CDR1 and CDR2 are SEHNR and FQNEAQ (reference sequence). This CDR3 comprises 18 residues. The V gene end was trimmed by 10 bases and the J gene end by 2 bases; junction bases not matched to a gene: 14. CDR3 coding DNA: TGTGCCATGCAAGCGCCCCCGGGACAGGGGGCTACTAATGAAAAACTGTTTTTT. Its protein product is CAMQAPPGQGATNEKLFF. Filled out from reference TRBV7-9 and TRBJ1-4, the complete variable domain reads DTGVSQNPRHKITKRGQNVTFRCDPISEHNRLYWYRQTLGQGPEFLTYFQNEAQLEKSRLLSDRFSAERPKGSFSTLEIQRTEQGDSAMYLCAMQAPPGQGATNEKLFFGSGTQLSVL.

The chain couples TRBV5-4 to TRBJ1-1; D call uncertain. This CDR3 region has 13 residues. V lost 4 bases to trimming and J lost 4 bases, with 11 bases between them. Germline V gene sequence: CDR1 SGHNT, CDR2 YYREEE (reference sequence). The CDR3 sequence is CASSNGGGTEAFF. For the CDR3, the DNA is TGTGCCAGCAGCAATGGCGGAGGCACTGAAGCTTTCTTT.